The sequence of this TCR beta chain was determined in a study of human T cells and chemical hapten exposure (dated by TCRdb to the early 2020s). A note on the overall study: For sensitization, 2% DPC in acetone was applied to a roughly 2 cm by roughly 2 cm area of upper inner arm skin. Libraries were pooled for sequencing, and variation in per-sample TCR yields was attributed mainly to small differences in library volumes within the pool. Patch tests used Finn chambers with 0.01% DPC on the upper back, scored after 6 days by International Contact Dermatitis Research Group standards. Most of the patients in the cohort were female, and the cohort covered alopecia areata with under or over 50% scalp involvement, alopecia totalis and alopecia universalis. Blood was sampled from patients pre-sensitization (week 0) and at 2, 6 and about 24 weeks after DPC sensitization. Throughout the study period of roughly 24 weeks, patients also received therapeutic DPC doses to the scalp every week. The study tracked peripheral blood TCR repertoire changes in vivo during primary and secondary sensitization to the hapten diphenylcyclopropenone (DPC) in alopecia patients. Blood for TCR sequencing was provided by twenty-nine alopecia patients at one to four time points (pre-sensitization, 2, 6 and 24 weeks). General study outcomes and caveats: The number of TCRs above 1 in 1000 frequency did not change with DPC sensitization; there was no evidence of global repertoire structure alterations. Repeated subsampling changed both the strength of the expansion versus patch-test correlation and the threshold at which the correlation became significant. Because every patient had alopecia, a presumed autoimmune disease, the patients' immune response might differ from that of healthy individuals. Significantly more large CDR3 similarity clusters were formed by expanded TCRs than by pre-sensitization or healthy control sets, consistent with antigen-driven responses. A positive correlation was found between the number of PT1 expanded TCRs and patch test score, with significance reached at thresholds 8, 16 and 32 but not 4.

Turning to this clonotype: The specificity of this receptor is unknown. It has no much larger one-base neighbor in the sample; base qualities were not kept.

Library method: RACE. Sequencing was performed on a NextSeq 500. During library preparation, unique molecular identifiers were attached to individual cDNA molecules so that TCRs could be counted in a quantitative, reproducible way. Each blood RNA sample was used to sequence both TCR alpha and TCR beta chains. From the authors' description of their analysis: The median number of TCRs per sample was approximately 96,000, ranging from roughly 23,224 to 690,600. The Decombinator software suite was used to annotate V, J and CDR3 in the TCR reads. To make PS versus PT1 abundance plots, every sample was subsampled to the same number of TCRs (28,000). TCRs were defined as expanded if absent before sensitization and observed at least eight times at the 2-week time point. The public reads were reanalyzed by TCRdb: fastp trimming at Q25, MiXCR alignment, in-frame beta chains only. Every CDR3 protein is listed once, alongside the most common genes and DNA of its rows. TCRdb, not the original authors, processed these V and J calls. The table for this sample lists around 200,000 distinct CDR3 sequences; more than 25% of them were counted only once. Of the sample, roughly 3% falls within the top ten clones.

Sample time point, as interpreted from the label and publication: pre-sensitization, week 0. Per the publication, the treatment or condition label means: therapeutic diphenylcyclopropenone sensitization with weekly scalp DPC. At each patch-test visit, blood was drawn before the patch test was applied. Patients were considered eligible if aged 18 to 70, diagnosed with alopecia and deemed suitable for DPC therapy, and patients were excluded if pregnant. Total RNA was isolated from unfractionated whole blood collected in Tempus Blood RNA tubes. The CDR3 covers 14 residues, taking in both the cysteine and the phenylalanine. Only the CDR3 DNA is retained, 42 bases long and in frame from the first base. The germline V gene (reference sequence) specifies DFQATT as CDR1 and SNEGSKA as CDR2. Between the V and J ends, shortened by 2 bases and 3 bases respectively, the junction contains 13 bases.

This TCR derives from a woman aged 25 to 39 with alopecia areata. Some clones in this sample may be carry-over from other donors' samples. The material was whole blood, obtained in connection with sensitization to the hapten diphenylcyclopropenone (DPC). Recombination joined TRBV20-1 with TRBJ2-5; matching of 6 bases hints at TRBD2 as the D gene. The DNA reads TGCAGTGCTAGATTCCGGGACTTTGAAGAGACCCAGTACTTC. The resulting protein is CSARFRDFEETQYF.